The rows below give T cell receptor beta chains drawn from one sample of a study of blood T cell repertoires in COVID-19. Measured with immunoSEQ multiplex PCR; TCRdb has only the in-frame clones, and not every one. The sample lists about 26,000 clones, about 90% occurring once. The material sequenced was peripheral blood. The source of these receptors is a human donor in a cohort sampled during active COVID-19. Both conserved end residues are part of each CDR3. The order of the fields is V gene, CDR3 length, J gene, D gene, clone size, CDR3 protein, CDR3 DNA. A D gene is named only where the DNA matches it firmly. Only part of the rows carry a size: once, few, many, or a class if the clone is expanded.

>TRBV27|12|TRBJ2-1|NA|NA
CASSLSRGEQFF
TGTGCCAGCAGTTTATCGAGAGGTGAGCAGTTCTTC
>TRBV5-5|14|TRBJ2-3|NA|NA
CASSLWQGPDTQYF
TGTGCCAGCAGCTTGTGGCAGGGCCCAGATACGCAGTATTTT
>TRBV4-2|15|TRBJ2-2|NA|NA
CASSRPLGITGELFF
TGTGCCAGCAGCCGGCCGCTAGGAATTACCGGGGAGCTGTTTTTT
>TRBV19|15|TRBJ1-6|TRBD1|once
CASSRRGPFNSPLHF
TGTGCCAGTAGTAGAAGGGGGCCGTTTAATTCACCCCTCCACTTT
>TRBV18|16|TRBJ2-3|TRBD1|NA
CASSPTGTGGADTQYF
TGTGCCAGCTCACCGACCGGGACAGGGGGCGCCGATACGCAGTATTTT
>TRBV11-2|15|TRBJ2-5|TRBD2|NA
CASTPGRPPPETQYF
TGTGCCAGCACCCCCGGGAGGCCGCCACCAGAGACCCAGTACTTC
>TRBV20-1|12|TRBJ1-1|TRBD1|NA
CSASRAGGRAFF
TGCAGTGCTAGTCGTGCAGGGGGCAGAGCTTTCTTT
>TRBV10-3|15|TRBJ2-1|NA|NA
CAIRGRSGIKNEQFF
TGTGCCATCCGAGGAAGGTCAGGGATCAAAAATGAGCAGTTCTTC
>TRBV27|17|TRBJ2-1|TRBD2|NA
CASRGLAVYPPYNEQFF
TGTGCCAGCAGGGGACTAGCGGTATACCCCCCCTACAATGAGCAGTTCTTC
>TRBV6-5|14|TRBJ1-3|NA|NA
CASRNRVAGNTIYF
TGTGCCAGCAGAAACAGGGTAGCTGGAAACACCATATATTTT
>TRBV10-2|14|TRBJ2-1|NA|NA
CASSVTGKNNEQFF
TGCGCCAGCAGTGTAACAGGGAAAAACAATGAGCAGTTCTTC
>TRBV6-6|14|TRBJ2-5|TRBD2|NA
CASSYKRGRETQYF
TGTGCCAGCAGTTACAAGCGGGGACGGGAGACCCAGTACTTC
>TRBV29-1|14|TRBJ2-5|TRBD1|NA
CSVGDRAVGETQYF
TGCAGCGTTGGTGACAGGGCTGTAGGGGAGACCCAGTACTTC
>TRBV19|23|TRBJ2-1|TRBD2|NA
CASSMGGGGLKPGPRREDNEQFF
TGTGCCAGTAGTATGGGGGGGGGTGGGCTTAAACCGGGCCCCAGGCGTGAAGACAATGAGCAGTTCTTC
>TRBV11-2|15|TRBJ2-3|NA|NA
CASSLTGGFADTQYF
TGTGCCAGCAGCTTAACGGGGGGCTTCGCAGATACGCAGTATTTT
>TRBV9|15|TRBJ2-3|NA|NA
CASSVYGESTDTQYF
TGTGCCAGCAGCGTATACGGGGAAAGCACAGATACGCAGTATTTT
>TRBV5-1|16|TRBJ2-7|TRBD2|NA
CASSPTSGRAPYEQYF
TGCGCCAGCAGCCCAACTAGCGGGAGGGCCCCCTACGAGCAGTACTTC
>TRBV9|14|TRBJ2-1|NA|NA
CASSVGASRHEQFF
TGTGCCAGCAGCGTAGGGGCTAGCCGGCATGAGCAGTTCTTC
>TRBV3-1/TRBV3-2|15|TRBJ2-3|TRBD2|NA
CASSHLAGGTDTQYF
TGTGCCAGCAGCCATTTAGCGGGGGGCACAGATACGCAGTATTTT
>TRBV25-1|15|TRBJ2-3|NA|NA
CASSGRPLAGDTQYF
TGTGCCAGCAGTGGCCGTCCCTTAGCTGGAGATACGCAGTATTTT
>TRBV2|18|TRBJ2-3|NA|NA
CASGEPLRRTGSTDTQYF
TGTGCCAGCGGCGAACCCCTGAGGAGAACGGGTAGCACAGATACGCAGTATTTT
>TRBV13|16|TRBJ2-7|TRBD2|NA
CASSPPGSGGPYEQYF
TGTGCCAGCAGCCCCCCCGGGAGCGGGGGTCCCTACGAGCAGTACTTC
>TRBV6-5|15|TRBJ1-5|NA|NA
CASTLIDSSNQPQHF
TGTGCCAGCACCCTCATCGACAGTAGCAATCAGCCCCAGCATTTT
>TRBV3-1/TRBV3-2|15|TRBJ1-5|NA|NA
CASSQDNQGLQPQHF
TGTGCCAGCAGCCAAGATAATCAGGGGCTGCAGCCCCAGCATTTT
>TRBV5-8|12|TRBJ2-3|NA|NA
CASSPVTDTQYF
TGTGCCAGCAGCCCCGTCACAGATACGCAGTATTTT
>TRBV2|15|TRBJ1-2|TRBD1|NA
CASSVDRGHSYGYTF
TGTGCCAGCAGTGTGGACAGGGGGCACTCCTATGGCTACACCTTC
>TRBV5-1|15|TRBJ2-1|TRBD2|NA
CASSLGTSSSAEQFF
TGCGCCAGCAGCTTAGGGACTAGCAGTTCGGCTGAGCAGTTCTTC
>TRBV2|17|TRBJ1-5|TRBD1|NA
CASSEAERGTGAWSQHF
TGTGCCAGCAGTGAAGCGGAGCGGGGGACAGGGGCCTGGTCCCAGCATTTT
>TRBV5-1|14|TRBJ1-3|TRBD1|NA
CASRDRGGGNTIYF
TGCGCCAGCAGAGACAGGGGAGGCGGAAACACCATATATTTT
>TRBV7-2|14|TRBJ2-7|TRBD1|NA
CASSPRDRGYEQYF
TGTGCCAGCAGCCCCCGGGACAGGGGCTACGAGCAGTACTTC
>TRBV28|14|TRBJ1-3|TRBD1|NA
CASLDRGFRNTIYF
TGTGCCAGCCTAGACAGGGGGTTTAGAAACACCATATATTTT
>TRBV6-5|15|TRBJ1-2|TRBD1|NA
CASSYSGQFNYGYTF
TGTGCCAGCAGTTATTCGGGACAGTTCAACTATGGCTACACCTTC
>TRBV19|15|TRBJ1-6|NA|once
CASRSSVSYNSPLHF
TGTGCCAGTAGGTCCTCGGTATCCTATAATTCACCCCTCCACTTT
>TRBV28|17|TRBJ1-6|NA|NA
CASSPSGVIGYNSALHF
TGTGCCAGCAGTCCATCGGGGGTAATTGGGTATAATTCGGCCCTCCACTTT
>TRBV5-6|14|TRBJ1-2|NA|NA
CASSLPGEPYGYTF
TGTGCCAGCAGCCTTCCGGGGGAACCCTATGGCTACACCTTC
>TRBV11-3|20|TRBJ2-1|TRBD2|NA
CASSLEGAGLGMPSYNEQFF
TGTGCCAGCAGCTTAGAAGGCGCGGGACTAGGTATGCCCTCCTACAATGAGCAGTTCTTC
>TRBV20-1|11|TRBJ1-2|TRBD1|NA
CSARQGGGYTF
TGCAGTGCTAGACAGGGGGGAGGCTACACCTTC
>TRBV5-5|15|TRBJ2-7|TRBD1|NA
CASSFQGGYSYEQYF
TGTGCCAGCAGCTTTCAAGGGGGCTACTCCTACGAGCAGTACTTC
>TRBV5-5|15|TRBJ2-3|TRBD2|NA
CASSLGTSGVYTQYF
TGTGCCAGCAGCTTGGGGACTAGCGGGGTGTATACGCAGTATTTT
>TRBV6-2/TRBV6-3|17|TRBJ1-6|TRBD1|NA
CASSYLGDSSYNSPLHF
TGTGCCAGCAGTTACCTCGGGGACAGCTCCTATAATTCACCCCTCCACTTT